Sequencing of this T cell receptor beta chain was carried out in a study of response to subunit inactivated influenza vaccine. In TCRdb, the RT-PCR reads were re-called with MiXCR into one record per CDR3 protein. This table holds around 540,000 distinct CDR3 sequences, about 11% found once. This clonotype has a count of ten or more. What it binds is unknown. Study outcomes and limitations: New T cells are recruited in small numbers by each seasonal influenza vaccination, according to the authors' suggestion.

This CDR3 is built from 16 residues. Deletions cut 0 bases from V and 4 bases from J, with 12 bases between. The germline V gene encodes CDR1 KGHDR and CDR2 SFDVKD. This receptor was obtained from a man in his fifties who received an inactivated influenza vaccine. The rearrangement uses TRBV24-1 and TRBJ2-1; TRBD1 is a possible D gene (6 bases). The input for sequencing was PBMCs from blood, taken on the day of vaccination. The CDR3 spells CATSDLRQGNYNEQFF. The CDR3 nucleotides are TGTGCCACCAGTGATTTGCGGCAGGGGAATTACAATGAGCAGTTCTTC.